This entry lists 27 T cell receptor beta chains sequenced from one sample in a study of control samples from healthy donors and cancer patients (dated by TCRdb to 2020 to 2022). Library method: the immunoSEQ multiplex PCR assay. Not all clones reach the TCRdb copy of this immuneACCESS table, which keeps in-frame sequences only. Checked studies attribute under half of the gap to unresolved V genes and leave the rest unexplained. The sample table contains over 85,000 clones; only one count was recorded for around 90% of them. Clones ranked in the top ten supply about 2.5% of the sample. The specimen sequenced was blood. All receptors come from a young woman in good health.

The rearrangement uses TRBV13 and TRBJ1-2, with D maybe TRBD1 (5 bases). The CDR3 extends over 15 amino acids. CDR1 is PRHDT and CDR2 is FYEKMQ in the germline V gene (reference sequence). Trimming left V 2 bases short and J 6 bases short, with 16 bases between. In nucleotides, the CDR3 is TGTGCCAGCAGCTTAAAACTTCAGGGCAGCCATGGCTACACCTTC. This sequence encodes CASSLKLQGSHGYTF.

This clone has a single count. CDR3 sequence (DNA): TGTGCCAGCGAGCCAGTCGACAGGGAAAATTCACCCCTCCACTTT. Translation: CASEPVDRENSPLHF. The chain links TRBV3-1 (or the pseudogene TRBV3-2) to TRBJ1-6; 7 bases agree with TRBD1. This CDR3 spans 15 amino acids. From germline, CDR1 is LGHDT and CDR2 YNNKEL (reference sequence). Trimming took 8 bases from V and 7 from J; bases not matched to a gene: 11.

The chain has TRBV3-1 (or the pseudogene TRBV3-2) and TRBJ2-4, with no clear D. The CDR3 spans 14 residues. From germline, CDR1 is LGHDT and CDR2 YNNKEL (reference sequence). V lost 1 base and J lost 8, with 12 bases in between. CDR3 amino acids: CASSQGRATDIQYF. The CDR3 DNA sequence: TGTGCCAGCAGCCAAGGACGGGCTACGGACATTCAGTACTTC.

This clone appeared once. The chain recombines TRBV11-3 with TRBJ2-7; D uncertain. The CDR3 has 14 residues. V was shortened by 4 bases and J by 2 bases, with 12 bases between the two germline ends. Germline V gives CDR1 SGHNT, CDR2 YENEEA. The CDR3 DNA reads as TGTGCCAGCAGCTCAATCGCAGATCCCTACGAGCAGTACTTC. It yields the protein CASSSIADPYEQYF.

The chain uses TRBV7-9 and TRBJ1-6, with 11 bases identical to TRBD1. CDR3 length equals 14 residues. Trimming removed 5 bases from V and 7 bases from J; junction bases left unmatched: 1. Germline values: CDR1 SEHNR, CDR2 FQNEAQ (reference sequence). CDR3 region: CASSRDRGNSPLHF. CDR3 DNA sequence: TGTGCCAGCAGCAGGGACAGGGGGAATTCACCCCTCCACTTT.

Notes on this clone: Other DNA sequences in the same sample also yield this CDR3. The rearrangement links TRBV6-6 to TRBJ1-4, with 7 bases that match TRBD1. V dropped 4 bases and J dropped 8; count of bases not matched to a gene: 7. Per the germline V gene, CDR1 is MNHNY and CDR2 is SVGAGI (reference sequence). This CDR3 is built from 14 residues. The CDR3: CASSFGQAGEKLFF. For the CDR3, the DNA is TGTGCCAGCAGTTTCGGACAGGCAGGCGAAAAACTGTTTTTT.

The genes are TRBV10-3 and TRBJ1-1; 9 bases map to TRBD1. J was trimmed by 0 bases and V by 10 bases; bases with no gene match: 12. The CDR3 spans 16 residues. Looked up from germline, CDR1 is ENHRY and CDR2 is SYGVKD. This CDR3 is CATTPQGAGMNTEAFF. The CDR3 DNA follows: TGTGCCACGACTCCACAGGGGGCGGGGATGAACACTGAAGCTTTCTTT.

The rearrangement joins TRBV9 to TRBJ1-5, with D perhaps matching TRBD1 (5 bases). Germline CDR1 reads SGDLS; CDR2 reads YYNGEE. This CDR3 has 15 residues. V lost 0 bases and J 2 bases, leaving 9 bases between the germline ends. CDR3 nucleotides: TGTGCCAGCAGCGTAGGAGGGGAGGGCAATCAGCCCCAGCATTTT. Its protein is CASSVGGEGNQPQHF.

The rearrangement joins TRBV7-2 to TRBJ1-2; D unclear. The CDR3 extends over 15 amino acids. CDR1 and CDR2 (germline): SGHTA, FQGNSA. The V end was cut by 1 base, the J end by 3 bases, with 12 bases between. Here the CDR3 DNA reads TGTGCCAGCAGCTTAGTATCAAGGGCGGACTATGGCTACACCTTC. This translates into CASSLVSRADYGYTF.

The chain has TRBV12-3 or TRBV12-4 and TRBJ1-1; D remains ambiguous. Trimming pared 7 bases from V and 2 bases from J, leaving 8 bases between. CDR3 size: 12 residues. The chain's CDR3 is CASKRRNTEAFF. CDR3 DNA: TGTGCCAGCAAGAGGCGAAACACTGAAGCTTTCTTT.

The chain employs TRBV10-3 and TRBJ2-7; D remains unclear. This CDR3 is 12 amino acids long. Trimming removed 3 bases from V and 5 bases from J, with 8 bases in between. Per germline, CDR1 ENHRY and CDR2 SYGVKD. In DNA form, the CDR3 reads TGTGCCATCAGTGAATCATTGGACGAGCAGTACTTC. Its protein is CAISESLDEQYF.

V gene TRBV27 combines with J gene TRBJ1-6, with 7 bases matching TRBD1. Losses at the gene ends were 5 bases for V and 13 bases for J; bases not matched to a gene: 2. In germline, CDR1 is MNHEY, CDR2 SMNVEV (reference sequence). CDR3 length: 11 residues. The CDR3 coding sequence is TGTGCCAGCAGTATGGGACAGCCCCTCCACTTT. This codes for CASSMGQPLHF.

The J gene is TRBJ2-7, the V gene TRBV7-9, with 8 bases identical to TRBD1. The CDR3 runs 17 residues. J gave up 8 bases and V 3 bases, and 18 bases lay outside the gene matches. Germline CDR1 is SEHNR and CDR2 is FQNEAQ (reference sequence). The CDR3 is CASSFDRGDPIIWKQYF. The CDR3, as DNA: TGTGCCAGCAGCTTCGACAGGGGAGACCCAATAATTTGGAAGCAGTACTTC.

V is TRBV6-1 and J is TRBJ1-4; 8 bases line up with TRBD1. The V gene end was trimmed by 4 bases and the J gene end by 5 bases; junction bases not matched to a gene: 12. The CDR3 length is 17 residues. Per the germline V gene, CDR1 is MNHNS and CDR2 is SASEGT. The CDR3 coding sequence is TGTGCCAGCAGTGGACCTTTCCCGACAGGGGTAAATGAAAAACTGTTTTTT. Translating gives CASSGPFPTGVNEKLFF.

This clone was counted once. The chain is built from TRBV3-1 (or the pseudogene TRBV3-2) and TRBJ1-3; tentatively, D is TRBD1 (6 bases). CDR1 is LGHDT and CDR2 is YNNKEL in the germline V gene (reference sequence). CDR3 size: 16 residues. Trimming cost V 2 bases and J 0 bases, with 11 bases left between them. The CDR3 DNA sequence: TGTGCCAGCAGCCAACGAAGGGGGAACTCTGGAAACACCATATATTTT. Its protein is CASSQRRGNSGNTIYF.

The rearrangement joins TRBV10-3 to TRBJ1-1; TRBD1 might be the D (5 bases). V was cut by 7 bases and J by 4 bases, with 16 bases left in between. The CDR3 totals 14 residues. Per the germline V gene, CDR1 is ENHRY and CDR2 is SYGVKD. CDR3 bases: TGTGCCATCACTCCTACTCCAGGGTTCACTGAAGCTTTCTTT. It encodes CAITPTPGFTEAFF.

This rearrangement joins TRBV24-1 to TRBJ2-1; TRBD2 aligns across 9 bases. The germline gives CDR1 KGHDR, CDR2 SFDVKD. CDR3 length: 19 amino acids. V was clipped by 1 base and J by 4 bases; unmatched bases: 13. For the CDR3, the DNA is TGTGCCACCAGTGATTTTAGGGATGGTAGCGGGAGATCATACAATGAGCAGTTCTTC. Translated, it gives CATSDFRDGSGRSYNEQFF.

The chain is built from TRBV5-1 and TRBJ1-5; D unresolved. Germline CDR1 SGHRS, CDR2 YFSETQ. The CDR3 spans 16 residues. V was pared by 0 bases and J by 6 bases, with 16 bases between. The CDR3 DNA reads TGCGCCAGCAGCTTGGTTCATTCCCTAGGTCGTCAGCCCCAGCATTTT. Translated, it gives CASSLVHSLGRQPQHF.

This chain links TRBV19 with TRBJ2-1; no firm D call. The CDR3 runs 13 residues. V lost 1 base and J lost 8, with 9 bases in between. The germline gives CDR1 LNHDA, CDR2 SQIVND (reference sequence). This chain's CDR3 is CASSIVPGDEQFF. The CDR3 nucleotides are TGTGCCAGTAGTATAGTTCCCGGCGATGAGCAGTTCTTC.

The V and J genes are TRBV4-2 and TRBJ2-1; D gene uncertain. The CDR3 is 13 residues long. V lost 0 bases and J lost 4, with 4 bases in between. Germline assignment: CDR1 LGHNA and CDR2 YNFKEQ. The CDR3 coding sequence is TGTGCCAGCAGCCAAGACGAATACAATGAGCAGTTCTTC. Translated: CASSQDEYNEQFF.

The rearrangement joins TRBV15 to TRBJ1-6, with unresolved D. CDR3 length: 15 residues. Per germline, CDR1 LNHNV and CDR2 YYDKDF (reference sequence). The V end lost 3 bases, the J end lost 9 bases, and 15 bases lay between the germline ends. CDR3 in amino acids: CATSRGKEDLSPLHF. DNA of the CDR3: TGTGCCACCAGCAGGGGTAAAGAAGATCTTTCACCCCTCCACTTT.

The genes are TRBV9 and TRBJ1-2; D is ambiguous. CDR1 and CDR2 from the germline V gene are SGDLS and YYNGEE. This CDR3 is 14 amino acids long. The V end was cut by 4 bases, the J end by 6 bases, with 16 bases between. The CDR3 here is CASSPPARNDGYTF. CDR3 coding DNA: TGTGCCAGCAGCCCTCCCGCAAGGAACGATGGCTACACCTTC.

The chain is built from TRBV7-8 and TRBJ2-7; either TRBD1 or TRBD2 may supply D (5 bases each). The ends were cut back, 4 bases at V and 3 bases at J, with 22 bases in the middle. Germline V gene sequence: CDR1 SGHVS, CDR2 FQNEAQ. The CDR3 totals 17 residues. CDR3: CASSSEGRGVPSYEQYF. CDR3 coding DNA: TGTGCCAGCAGCTCAGAGGGCAGAGGGGTCCCTAGCTACGAGCAGTACTTC.

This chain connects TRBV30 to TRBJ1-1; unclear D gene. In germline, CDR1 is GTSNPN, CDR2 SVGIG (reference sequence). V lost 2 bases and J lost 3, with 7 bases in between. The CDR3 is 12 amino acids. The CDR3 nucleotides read TGTGCCTGGAGTCCGGGGTACACTGAAGCTTTCTTT. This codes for CAWSPGYTEAFF.

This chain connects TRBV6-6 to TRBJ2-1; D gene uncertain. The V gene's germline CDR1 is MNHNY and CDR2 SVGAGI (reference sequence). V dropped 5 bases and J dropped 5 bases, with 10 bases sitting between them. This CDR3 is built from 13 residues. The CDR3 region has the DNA TGTGCCAGCAGTCGTTCGAGAGACAATGAGCAGTTCTTC. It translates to CASSRSRDNEQFF.

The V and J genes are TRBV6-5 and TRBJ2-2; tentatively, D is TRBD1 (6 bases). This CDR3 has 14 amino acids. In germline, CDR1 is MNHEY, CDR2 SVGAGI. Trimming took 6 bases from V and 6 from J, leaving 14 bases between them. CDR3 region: CASRKIRGPGELFF. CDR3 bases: TGTGCCAGCAGGAAAATCAGGGGACCCGGGGAGCTGTTTTTT.

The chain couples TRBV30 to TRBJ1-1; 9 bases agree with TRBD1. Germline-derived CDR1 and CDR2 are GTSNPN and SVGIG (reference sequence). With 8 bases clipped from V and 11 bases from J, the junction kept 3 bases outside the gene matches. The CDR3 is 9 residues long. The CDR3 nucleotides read TGTGCCGGGACAGGGACGGCTTTCTTT. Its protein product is CAGTGTAFF.